This record covers a single TCR beta chain. Method: immunoSEQ multiplex PCR; TCRdb's copy keeps in-frame clones and lacks some. The repertoire holds approximately 100,000 clones, with about 90% as singletons. The sample originates from a study of a mutant IDH1 vaccine in newly diagnosed glioma. Documented time point: baseline, week 1 (first vaccination visit). The treatment denotes: pre-vaccination baseline after standard-of-care therapy. Trimming removed 4 bases from V and 1 base from J, with 11 bases in between. Germline V gives CDR1 SEHNR, CDR2 FQNEAQ (reference sequence). This CDR3 comprises 15 residues.

Sequenced here: PBMCs, sampled from a glioma patient treated with radiotherapy, temozolomide or both. The rearrangement links TRBV7-9 to TRBJ2-1; a possible D gene is TRBD2 (6 bases). The source is a woman between 50 and 59 years old with glioma. The CDR3 sequence is CASSSDYRSYNEQFF. Written as DNA, the CDR3 is TGTGCCAGCAGCTCGGACTACCGATCCTACAATGAGCAGTTCTTC.